The 11 T cell receptor beta chains below were found in one sample sequenced in a study of PD-1 blockade in classical Hodgkin lymphoma. The data were produced by immunoSEQ multiplex PCR, yet TCRdb's version contains in-frame clones alone and is incomplete. The sample records roughly 70,000 clones, about 93% being singletons. Time point noted: newly diagnosed, previously untreated cHL patient sample. The specimen was peripheral blood mononuclear cells (PBMCs). These receptors were taken from a human donor with classical Hodgkin lymphoma.

The V call is TRBV7-9, the J call TRBJ2-2; 8 bases agree with TRBD1. CDR3 size: 15 residues. Germline V gives CDR1 SEHNR, CDR2 FQNEAQ (reference sequence). The junction had 6 bases not matched to a gene; V was cut back by 6 bases and J by 3 bases. The CDR3 protein is CASRSRGRDTGELFF. CDR3 sequence (DNA): TGTGCCAGCAGGAGCAGGGGGCGCGACACCGGGGAGCTGTTTTTT.

V usage is TRBV5-1 and J usage is TRBJ2-7, with 10 bases lining up with TRBD2. The CDR3 is made up of 14 amino acids. The germline gives CDR1 SGHRS, CDR2 YFSETQ. With 1 base clipped from V and 5 bases from J, the junction kept 3 bases outside the gene matches. CDR3 protein: CASSLPTSGHEQYF. DNA of the CDR3: TGCGCCAGCAGCTTGCCGACTAGCGGGCACGAGCAGTACTTC.

This clone was seen only once. This rearrangement joins TRBV6-6 to TRBJ1-4; 7 bases map to TRBD1. Germline V CDR1 and CDR2: MNHNY, SVGAGI (reference sequence). With V trimmed by 4 bases and J by 11 bases, 7 bases remained unmatched. The CDR3 consists of 13 residues. The CDR3 coding sequence is TGTGCCAGCAGTTCACAGGGACAGCACAAACTGTTTTTT. Its protein product is CASSSQGQHKLFF.

The rearrangement joins TRBV11-2 to TRBJ1-2; D call uncertain. CDR1 and CDR2 (germline): SGHAT, FQNNGV. CDR3 size: 12 residues. V lost 3 bases and J 3 bases, leaving 5 bases between the germline ends. CDR3 residues: CASSFSYYGYTF. Written as DNA, the CDR3 is TGTGCCAGCAGCTTTTCTTACTATGGCTACACCTTC.

The rearrangement links TRBV7-6 to TRBJ2-2; TRBD2 matches 10 bases. V lost 1 base to trimming and J lost 2 bases; unmatched junction nucleotides: 16. CDR3 length equals 21 residues. Germline V gene data show CDR1 as SGHVS and CDR2 as FNYEAQ. In nucleotides, the CDR3 is TGTGCCAGCAGCTTAGTCCCCCAGCGGGGGGGCCGGAGTTATAACACCGGGGAGCTGTTTTTT. It yields the protein CASSLVPQRGGRSYNTGELFF.

The gene calls are TRBV5-1 and TRBJ1-1; 9 bases fit TRBD1. Germline V gene data show CDR1 as SGHRS and CDR2 as YFSETQ. The CDR3 covers 14 residues. J lost 3 bases, V lost 7 bases, and 7 bases had no gene match. The CDR3 here is CASETGGADTEAFF. Written as DNA, the CDR3 is TGCGCCAGCGAAACAGGGGGCGCCGACACTGAAGCTTTCTTT.

The chain couples TRBV4-3 to TRBJ2-3, with D tentatively TRBD1 (6 bases). Trimming took 2 bases from V and 9 from J, leaving 15 bases between them. Germline V lookup: CDR1 LGHNA, CDR2 YSLEER. The CDR3 is 14 amino acids. The CDR3: CASSQSNARGTQYF. The CDR3 DNA follows: TGCGCCAGCAGCCAATCTAACGCCAGGGGAACGCAGTATTTT.

The rearrangement uses TRBV27 and TRBJ2-7; 9 bases agree with TRBD1. The V gene end was trimmed by 5 bases and the J gene end by 2 bases; junction bases not matched to a gene: 7. The CDR3 covers 15 residues. Per the germline V gene, CDR1 is MNHEY and CDR2 is SMNVEV (reference sequence). CDR3 bases: TGTGCCAGCAGTGCCGACAGGGGGATAACCTACGAGCAGTACTTC. Translated: CASSADRGITYEQYF.

The chain employs TRBV18 and TRBJ1-2; D possibly corresponds to TRBD1 (5 bases). Per germline, CDR1 KGHSH and CDR2 LQKENI. V dropped 2 bases and J dropped 3 bases, with 13 bases sitting between them. This CDR3 has 15 residues. The CDR3 here is CASSPGAGTDYGYTF. Here the CDR3 DNA reads TGTGCCAGCTCACCAGGGGCAGGGACGGACTATGGCTACACCTTC. The whole variable domain, remainder taken from reference TRBV18 and TRBJ1-2, is NAGVMQNPRHLVRRRGQEARLRCSPMKGHSHVYWYRQLPEEGLKFMVYLQKENIIDESGMPKERFSAEFPKEGPSILRIQQVVRGDSAAYFCASSPGAGTDYGYTFGSGTRLTVV.

V usage is TRBV4-1 and J usage is TRBJ2-7; possibly TRBD1 for D (6 bases). The V gene lost 4 bases and the J gene lost 2 bases, with 15 bases spanning the gap. The CDR3 runs to 15 residues. CDR1 and CDR2 (germline): MGHRA, YSYEKL. The CDR3 region has the DNA TGCGCCAGCAGCCCACTCCGGACAGCCACCTACGAGCAGTACTTC. As protein: CASSPLRTATYEQYF.

The rearrangement links TRBV9 to TRBJ2-1, with a weak D call TRBD1 (5 bases). The ends were cut back, 2 bases at V and 0 bases at J, with 30 bases in the middle. Per the germline V gene, CDR1 is SGDLS and CDR2 is YYNGEE. The CDR3 is 22 residues long. The CDR3 here is CASSVRISGSGMSKGSYNEQFF. The CDR3 DNA reads as TGTGCCAGCAGCGTTAGGATTTCCGGGTCAGGGATGAGTAAAGGCTCCTACAATGAGCAGTTCTTC.